The clone carrying this T cell receptor beta chain was seen a handful of times. The antigen remains unidentified. Then a second PCR, running about 6 to 12 cycles, was carried out with a sample-barcoded 5' primer and a J-beta primer mix. Per-sample output comprised a minimum of 2.5 million paired-end reads containing CDR3. MiXCR, run by TCRdb on the 5' RACE reads, gives a single entry per CDR3 protein. There are approximately 670,000 distinct CDR3 sequences in the sample; around 41% occur only once, and around 30% lies in the top ten. These data come from a study of blood T cells in healthy people across ages. Study background: When template switching was applied, about one barcoded beta molecule was captured per two T cells. Overall study findings and caveats: The donors' CMV status was not determined, possibly confounding changes in expanded clonotypes. Naive CD4+ cells and diversity were both higher in long-lived donors than in aged donors.

The germline CDR1 and CDR2 sequences are SEHNR and FQNEAQ (reference sequence). The CDR3 contains 15 residues. J lost 3 bases, V lost 5 bases, and 7 bases had no gene match. Sample: blood. This chain joins TRBV7-9 and TRBJ1-3, with 7 positions matching TRBD1. The TCR was taken from a man of 80 years or more in good health. CDR3 sequence reads: CASSLTTGRGNTIYF. The CDR3 DNA reads TGTGCCAGCAGCCTAACGACAGGGCGTGGAAACACCATATATTTT.